This T cell receptor (beta chain) was documented in a study of T cells expressing NK-cell markers. Reanalyzing the 5' RACE reads, TCRdb keeps one entry per CDR3 protein, without DNA. The sample data list about 440,000 distinct CDR3 sequences. Germline V CDR1 and CDR2: MNHEY, SVGAGI. CDR3 length: 19 residues. This TCR came from a woman between 18 and 70 years old in good health. Sequenced input: blood T cells: a sorted CD56 or NKG2C T cell subset, CD4+ or CD8+ T cells, or bulk PBMC T cells (not recorded which). The chain carries TRBV6-5 and TRBJ2-6. The CDR3 here is CASSFDFYRSSSGANVLTF.